This T cell receptor beta chain comes out of a study of CD8 T cells in Susac syndrome. The authors reverse transcribed about 0.5 to 1 ug RNA with random hexamers. TCRdb redid the calling of the immunoSEQ multiplex PCR reads with MiXCR, one entry per CDR3 protein. The data show 75,000 to 95,000 distinct CDR3 sequences, over 85% seen once. FACS was used to enrich TEMRA cells, whereas the CD8+ and CD4+ T cells were obtained by negative isolation. Sequenced input: CD8+ T cells from PBMCs. This clonotype was sampled from a human donor with Susac syndrome.

In DNA form, the CDR3 reads TGTGCCAGCAGCCAAGTGGTGAACACTGAAGCTTTCTTT. As protein: CASSQVVNTEAFF. The chain links TRBV12-3 or TRBV12-4 to TRBJ1-1; D remains ambiguous. CDR3 length equals 13 residues. Trimming pared 6 bases from V and 0 bases from J, leaving 8 bases between.